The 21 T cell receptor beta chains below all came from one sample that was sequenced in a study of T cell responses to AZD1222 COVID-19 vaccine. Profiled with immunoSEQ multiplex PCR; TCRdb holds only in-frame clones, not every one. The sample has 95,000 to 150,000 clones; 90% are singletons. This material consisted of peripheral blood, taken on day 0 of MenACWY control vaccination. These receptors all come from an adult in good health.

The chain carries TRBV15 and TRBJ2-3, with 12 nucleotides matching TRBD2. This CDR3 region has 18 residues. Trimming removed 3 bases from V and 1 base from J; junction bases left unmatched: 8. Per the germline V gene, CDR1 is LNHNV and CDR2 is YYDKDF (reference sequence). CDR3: CATSRKTSGSSGTDTQYF. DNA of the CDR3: TGTGCCACCAGCAGGAAGACTAGCGGGAGTTCGGGCACAGATACGCAGTATTTT.

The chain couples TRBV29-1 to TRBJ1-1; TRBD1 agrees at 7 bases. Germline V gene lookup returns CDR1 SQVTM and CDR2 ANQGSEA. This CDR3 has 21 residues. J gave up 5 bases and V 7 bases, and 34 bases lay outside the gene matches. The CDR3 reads CSAASPISRRGQVTSRTEAFF. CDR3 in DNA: TGCAGCGCCGCCAGTCCGATAAGCCGAAGGGGGCAGGTTACATCGAGGACTGAAGCTTTCTTT.

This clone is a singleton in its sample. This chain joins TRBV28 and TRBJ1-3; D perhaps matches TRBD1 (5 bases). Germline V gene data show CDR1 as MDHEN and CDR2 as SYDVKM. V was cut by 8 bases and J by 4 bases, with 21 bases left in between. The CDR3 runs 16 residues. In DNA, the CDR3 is TGTGCCAGCGACCCGGCGGGGACCGCGGACGGAAACACCATATATTTT. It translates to CASDPAGTADGNTIYF.

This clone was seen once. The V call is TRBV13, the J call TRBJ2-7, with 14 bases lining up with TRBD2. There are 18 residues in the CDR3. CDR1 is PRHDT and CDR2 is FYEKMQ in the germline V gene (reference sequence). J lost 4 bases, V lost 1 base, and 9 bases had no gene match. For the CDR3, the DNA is TGTGCCAGCAGCTTAGCCGGAGGGACTAGCGGGAGTACTTACGAGCAGTACTTC. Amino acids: CASSLAGGTSGSTYEQYF. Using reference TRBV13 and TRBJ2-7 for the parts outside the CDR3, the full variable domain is AAGVIQSPRHLIKEKRETATLKCYPIPRHDTVYWYQQGPGQDPQFLISFYEKMQSDKGSIPDRFSAQQFSDYHSELNMSSLELGDSALYFCASSLAGGTSGSTYEQYFGPGTRLTVT.

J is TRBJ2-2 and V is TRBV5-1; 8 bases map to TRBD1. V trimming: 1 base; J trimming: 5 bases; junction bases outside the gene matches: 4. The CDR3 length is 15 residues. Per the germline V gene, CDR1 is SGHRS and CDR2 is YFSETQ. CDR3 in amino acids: CASSLITGGTGELFF. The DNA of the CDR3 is TGCGCCAGCAGCTTGATTACAGGGGGGACCGGGGAGCTGTTTTTT.

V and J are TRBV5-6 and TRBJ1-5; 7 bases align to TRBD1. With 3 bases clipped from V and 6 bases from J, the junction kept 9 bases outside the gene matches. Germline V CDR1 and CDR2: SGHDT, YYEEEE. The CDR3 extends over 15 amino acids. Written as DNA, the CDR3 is TGTGCCAGCAGCTACGGACAGGCCGTCGGTCAGCCCCAGCATTTT. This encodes CASSYGQAVGQPQHF.

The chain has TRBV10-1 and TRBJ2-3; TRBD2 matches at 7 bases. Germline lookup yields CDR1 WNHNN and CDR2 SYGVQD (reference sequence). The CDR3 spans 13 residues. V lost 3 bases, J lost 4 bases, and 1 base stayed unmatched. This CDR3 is CASSDGLADTQYF. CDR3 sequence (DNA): TGCGCCAGCAGTGACGGACTAGCAGATACGCAGTATTTT.

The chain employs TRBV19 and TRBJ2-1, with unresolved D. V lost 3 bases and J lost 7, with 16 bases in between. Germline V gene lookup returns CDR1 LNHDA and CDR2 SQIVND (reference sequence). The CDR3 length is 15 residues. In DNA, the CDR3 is TGTGCCAGTAGTATGTTACCGGTGACTCGGAATGAGCAGTTCTTC. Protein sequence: CASSMLPVTRNEQFF.

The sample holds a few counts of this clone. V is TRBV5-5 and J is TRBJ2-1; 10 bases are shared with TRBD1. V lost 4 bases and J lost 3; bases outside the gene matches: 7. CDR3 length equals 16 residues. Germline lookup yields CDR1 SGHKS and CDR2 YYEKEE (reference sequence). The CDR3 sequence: CASSVMRTGGYNEQFF. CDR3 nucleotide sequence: TGTGCCAGCAGCGTGATGAGGACAGGGGGCTACAATGAGCAGTTCTTC.

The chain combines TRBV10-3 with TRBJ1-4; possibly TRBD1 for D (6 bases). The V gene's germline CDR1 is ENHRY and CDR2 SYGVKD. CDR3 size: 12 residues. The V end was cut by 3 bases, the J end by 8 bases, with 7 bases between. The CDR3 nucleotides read TGTGCCATCAGTGACGGGGGCGAAAAACTGTTTTTT. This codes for CAISDGGEKLFF.

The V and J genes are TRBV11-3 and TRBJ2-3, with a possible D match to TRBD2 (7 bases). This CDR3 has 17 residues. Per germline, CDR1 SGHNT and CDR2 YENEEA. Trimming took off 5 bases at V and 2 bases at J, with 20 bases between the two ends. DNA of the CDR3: TGTGCCAGCAGCCCCTTAGAGGGGGGGCCAACCACAGATACGCAGTATTTT. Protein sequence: CASSPLEGGPTTDTQYF.

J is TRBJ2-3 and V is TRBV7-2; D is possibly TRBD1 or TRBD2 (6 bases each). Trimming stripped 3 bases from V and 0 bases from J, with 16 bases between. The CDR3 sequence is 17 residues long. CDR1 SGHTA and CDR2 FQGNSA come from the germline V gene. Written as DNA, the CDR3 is TGTGCCAGCAGCTTGAGGGGGTTAGCGGTTAGCACAGATACGCAGTATTTT. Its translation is CASSLRGLAVSTDTQYF.

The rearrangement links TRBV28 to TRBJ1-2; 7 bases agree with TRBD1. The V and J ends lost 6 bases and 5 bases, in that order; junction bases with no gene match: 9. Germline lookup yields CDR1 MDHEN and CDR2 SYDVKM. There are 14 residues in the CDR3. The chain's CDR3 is CASSPNRGRYGYTF. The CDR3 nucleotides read TGTGCCAGCAGCCCCAACAGGGGAAGATATGGCTACACCTTC.

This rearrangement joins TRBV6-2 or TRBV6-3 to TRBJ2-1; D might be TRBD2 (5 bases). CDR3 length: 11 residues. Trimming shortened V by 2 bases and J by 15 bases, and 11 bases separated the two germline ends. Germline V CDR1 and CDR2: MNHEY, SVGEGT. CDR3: CASSYARDRFF. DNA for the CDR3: TGTGCCAGCAGTTACGCCCGGGATCGGTTCTTC.

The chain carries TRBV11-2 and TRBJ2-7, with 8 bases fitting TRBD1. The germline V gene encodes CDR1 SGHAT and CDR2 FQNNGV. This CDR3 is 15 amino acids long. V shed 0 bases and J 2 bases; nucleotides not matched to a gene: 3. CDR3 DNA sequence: TGTGCCAGCAGCTTAGAGGTGACAGGGGCCTACGAGCAGTACGTC. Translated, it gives CASSLEVTGAYEQYV.

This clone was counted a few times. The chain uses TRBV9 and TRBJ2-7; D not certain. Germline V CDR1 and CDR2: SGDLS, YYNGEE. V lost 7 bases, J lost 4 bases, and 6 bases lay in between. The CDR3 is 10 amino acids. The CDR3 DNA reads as TGTGCCAGCCACGGGTACGAGCAGTACTTC. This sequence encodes CASHGYEQYF.

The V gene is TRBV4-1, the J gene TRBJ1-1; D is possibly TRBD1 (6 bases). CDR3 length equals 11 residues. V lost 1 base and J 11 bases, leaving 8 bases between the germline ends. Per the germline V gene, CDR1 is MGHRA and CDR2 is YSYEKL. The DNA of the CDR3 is TGCGCCAGCAGCCAAGCAGGGGAGGCTTTCTTT. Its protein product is CASSQAGEAFF.

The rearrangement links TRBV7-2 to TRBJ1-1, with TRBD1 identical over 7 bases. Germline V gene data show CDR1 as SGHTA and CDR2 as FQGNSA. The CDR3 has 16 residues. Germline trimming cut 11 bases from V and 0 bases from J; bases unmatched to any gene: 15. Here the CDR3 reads CALQRTGRGMNTEAFF. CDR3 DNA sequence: TGTGCCCTCCAGAGGACAGGAAGGGGTATGAACACTGAAGCTTTCTTT.

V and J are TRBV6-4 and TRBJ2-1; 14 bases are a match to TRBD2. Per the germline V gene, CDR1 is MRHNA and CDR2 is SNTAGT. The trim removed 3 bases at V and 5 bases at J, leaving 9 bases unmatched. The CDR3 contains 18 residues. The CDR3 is CASSEVGTSGSRNNEQFF. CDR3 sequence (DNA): TGTGCCAGCAGTGAGGTAGGGACTAGCGGGAGTCGAAACAATGAGCAGTTCTTC.

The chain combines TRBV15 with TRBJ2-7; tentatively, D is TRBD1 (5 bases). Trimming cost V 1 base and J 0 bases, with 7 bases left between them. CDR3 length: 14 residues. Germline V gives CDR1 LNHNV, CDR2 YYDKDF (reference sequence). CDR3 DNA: TGTGCCACCAGCAGAGTCCAGGGCTCCTACGAGCAGTACTTC. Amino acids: CATSRVQGSYEQYF.

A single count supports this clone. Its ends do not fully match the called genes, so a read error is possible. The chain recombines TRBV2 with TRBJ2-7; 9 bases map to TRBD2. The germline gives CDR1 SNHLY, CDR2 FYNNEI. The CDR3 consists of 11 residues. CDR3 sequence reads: CASRASGEADF. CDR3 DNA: TGTGCCAGCAGGGCTAGCGGGGAGGCCGACTTC.